This T cell receptor (beta chain) was captured by sequencing in a study of cytomegalovirus exposure and HLA in healthy donors. Study-wide points: Reported performance of the classifier showed diagnosis of cytomegalovirus status with high specificity and sensitivity. It is likely that the observed cluster of highly shared sequence variants was a sequencing artifact.

From germline, CDR1 is LGHNA and CDR2 YSLEER. Between the trimmed V and J ends, which lost 2 bases and 2 bases, there was a span of 9 bases. The CDR3 sequence is 14 residues long. The PCR used 60 Vbeta and 13 Jbeta primers. Some clones are missing from TCRdb's copy, which holds only in-frame ones; the method was immunoSEQ multiplex PCR. The repertoire consists of about 110,000 clones, with around 72% occurring once and the leading ten covering 13% to 15%. Concerning this clone itself: The antigen is unknown.

The sample taken for sequencing was PBMCs. The chain joins TRBV4-3 to TRBJ1-1; D perhaps matches TRBD1 (5 bases). This TCR was sampled from a woman between 40 and 55 years old in good health and CMV-seropositive. The CDR3 protein is CASSQLGGNTEAFF. CDR3 bases: TGCGCCAGCAGCCAACTGGGGGGAAACACTGAAGCTTTCTTT.